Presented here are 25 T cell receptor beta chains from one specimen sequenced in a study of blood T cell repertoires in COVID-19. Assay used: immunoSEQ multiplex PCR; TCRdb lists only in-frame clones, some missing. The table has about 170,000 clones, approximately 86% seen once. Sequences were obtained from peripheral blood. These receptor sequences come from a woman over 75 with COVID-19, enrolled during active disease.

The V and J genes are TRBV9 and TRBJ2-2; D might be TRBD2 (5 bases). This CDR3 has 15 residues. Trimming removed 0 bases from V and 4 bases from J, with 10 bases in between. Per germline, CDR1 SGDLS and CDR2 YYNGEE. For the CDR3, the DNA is TGTGCCAGCAGCGTAGACCGGGGTGGCACCGGGGAGCTGTTTTTT. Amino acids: CASSVDRGGTGELFF.

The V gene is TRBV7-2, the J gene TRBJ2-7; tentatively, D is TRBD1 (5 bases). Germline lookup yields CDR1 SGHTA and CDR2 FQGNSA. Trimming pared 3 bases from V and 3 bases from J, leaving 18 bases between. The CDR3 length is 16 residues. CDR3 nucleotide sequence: TGTGCCAGCAGCTTGGGTGGGGCTCAGGGTGGCTACGAGCAGTACTTC. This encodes CASSLGGAQGGYEQYF.

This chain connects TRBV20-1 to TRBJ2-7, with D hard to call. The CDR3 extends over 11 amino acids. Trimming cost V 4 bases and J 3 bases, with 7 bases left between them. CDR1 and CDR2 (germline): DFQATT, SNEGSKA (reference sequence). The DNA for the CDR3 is TGCAGTGCTAACCAGGTCTACGAGCAGTACTTC. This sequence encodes CSANQVYEQYF.

In nucleotides, the CDR3 is TGTGCCAGCAGATGGACAGGGGGGAAGTACGAGCAGTACTTC. This gives the protein CASRWTGGKYEQYF. This sequence joins TRBV2 and TRBJ2-7; 10 bases map to TRBD1. The V and J ends lost 6 bases and 4 bases, in that order; junction bases with no gene match: 6. Looked up from germline, CDR1 is SNHLY and CDR2 is FYNNEI. The CDR3 runs 14 residues.

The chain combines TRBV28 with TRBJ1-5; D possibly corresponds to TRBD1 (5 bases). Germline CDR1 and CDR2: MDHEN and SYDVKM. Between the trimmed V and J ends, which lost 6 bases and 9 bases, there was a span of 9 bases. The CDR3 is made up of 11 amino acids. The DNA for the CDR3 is TGTGCCAGCAGGGGGGGAGGGCCCCAGCATTTT. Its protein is CASRGGGPQHF.

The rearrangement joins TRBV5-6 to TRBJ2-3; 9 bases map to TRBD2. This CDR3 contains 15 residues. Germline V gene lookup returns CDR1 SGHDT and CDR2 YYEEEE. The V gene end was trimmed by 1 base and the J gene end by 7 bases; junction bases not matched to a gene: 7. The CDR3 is CASSLQSSGTNTQYF. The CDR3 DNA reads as TGTGCCAGCAGCTTGCAGTCTAGCGGGACGAATACGCAGTATTTT.

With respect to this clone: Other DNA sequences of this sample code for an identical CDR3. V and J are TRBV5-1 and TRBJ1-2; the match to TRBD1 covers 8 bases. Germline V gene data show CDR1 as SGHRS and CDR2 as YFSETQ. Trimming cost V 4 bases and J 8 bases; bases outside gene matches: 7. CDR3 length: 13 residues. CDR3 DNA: TGCGCCAGCAGCCTAGGACAGGGTGGGGGCTACACCTTC. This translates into CASSLGQGGGYTF. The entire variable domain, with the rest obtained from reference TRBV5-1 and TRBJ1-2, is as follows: KAGVTQTPRYLIKTRGQQVTLSCSPISGHRSVSWYQQTPGQGLQFLFEYFSETQRNKGNFPGRFSGRQFSNSRSEMNVSTLELGDSALYLCASSLGQGGGYTFGSGTRLTVV.

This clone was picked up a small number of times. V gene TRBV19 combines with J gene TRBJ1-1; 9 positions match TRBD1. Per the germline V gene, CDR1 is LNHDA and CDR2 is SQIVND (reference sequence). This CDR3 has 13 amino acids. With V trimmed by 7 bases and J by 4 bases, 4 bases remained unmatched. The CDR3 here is CASTRQGGTEAFF. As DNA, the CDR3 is TGTGCCAGTACCCGACAGGGGGGCACTGAAGCTTTCTTT.

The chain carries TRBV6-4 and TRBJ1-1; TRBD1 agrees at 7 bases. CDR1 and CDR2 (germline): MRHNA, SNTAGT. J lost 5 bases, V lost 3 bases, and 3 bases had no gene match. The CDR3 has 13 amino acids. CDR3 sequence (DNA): TGTGCCAGCAGTGAGGGCAGGGGGACTGAAGCTTTCTTT. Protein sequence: CASSEGRGTEAFF.

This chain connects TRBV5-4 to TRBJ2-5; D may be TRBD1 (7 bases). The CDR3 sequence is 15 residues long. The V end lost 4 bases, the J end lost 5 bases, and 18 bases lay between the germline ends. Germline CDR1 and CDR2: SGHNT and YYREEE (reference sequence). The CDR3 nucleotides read TGTGCCAGCAGCATACAGGGGCCCGCGGGGGAGACCCAGTACTTC. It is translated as CASSIQGPAGETQYF. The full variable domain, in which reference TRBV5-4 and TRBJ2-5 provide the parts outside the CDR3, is ETGVTQSPTHLIKTRGQQVTLRCSSQSGHNTVSWYQQALGQGPQFIFQYYREEENGRGNFPPRFSGLQFPNYSSELNVNALELDDSALYLCASSIQGPAGETQYFGPGTRLLVL.

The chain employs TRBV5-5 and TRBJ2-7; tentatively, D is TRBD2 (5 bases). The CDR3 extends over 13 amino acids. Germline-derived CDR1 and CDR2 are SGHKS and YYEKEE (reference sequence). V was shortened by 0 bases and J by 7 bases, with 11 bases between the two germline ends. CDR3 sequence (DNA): TGTGCCAGCAGCTTGGGGGCGGGCGGGGAGCAGTACTTC. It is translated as CASSLGAGGEQYF.

CDR3 nucleotides: TGCGCCAGCTGGGCGGGGAACAATCAGCCCCAGCATTTT. Translating it yields CASWAGNNQPQHF. The V and J genes are TRBV5-1 and TRBJ1-5; D is unclear. V lost 7 bases to trimming and J lost 3 bases, with 11 bases between them. The V gene's germline CDR1 is SGHRS and CDR2 YFSETQ. CDR3 length equals 13 residues.

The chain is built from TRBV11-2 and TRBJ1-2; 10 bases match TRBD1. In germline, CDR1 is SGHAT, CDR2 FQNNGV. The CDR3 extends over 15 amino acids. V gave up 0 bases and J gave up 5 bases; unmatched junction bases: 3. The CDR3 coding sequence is TGTGCCAGCAGCTTAGAGGCGGGACAGGGGTATGGCTACACCTTC. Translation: CASSLEAGQGYGYTF.

Here the CDR3 DNA reads TGTGCCAGCAGCTTATTTGCGGCTATCTCTGGAAACACCATATATTTT. This codes for CASSLFAAISGNTIYF. This chain links TRBV7-9 with TRBJ1-3, with D unresolved. The length of the CDR3 is 16 residues. V lost 2 bases and J 0 bases, leaving 11 bases between the germline ends. Germline V gene lookup returns CDR1 SEHNR and CDR2 FQNEAQ (reference sequence).

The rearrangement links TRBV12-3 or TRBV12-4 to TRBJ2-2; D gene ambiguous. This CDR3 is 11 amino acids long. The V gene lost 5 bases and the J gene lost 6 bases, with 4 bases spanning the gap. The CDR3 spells CASSEAGELFF. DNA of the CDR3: TGTGCCAGCAGTGAGGCCGGGGAGCTGTTTTTT.

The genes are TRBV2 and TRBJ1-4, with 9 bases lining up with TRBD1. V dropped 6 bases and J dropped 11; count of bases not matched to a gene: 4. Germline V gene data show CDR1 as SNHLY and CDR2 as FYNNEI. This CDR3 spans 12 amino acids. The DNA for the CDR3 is TGTGCCAGCAGGGACAGGGGCGACAAACTGTTTTTT. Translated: CASRDRGDKLFF.

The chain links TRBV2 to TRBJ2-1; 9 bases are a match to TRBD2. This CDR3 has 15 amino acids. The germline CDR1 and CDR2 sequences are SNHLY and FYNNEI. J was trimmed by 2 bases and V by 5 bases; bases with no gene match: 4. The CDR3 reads CASSTRGGAYNEQFF. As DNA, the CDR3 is TGTGCCAGCAGTACCCGCGGGGGGGCCTACAATGAGCAGTTCTTC.

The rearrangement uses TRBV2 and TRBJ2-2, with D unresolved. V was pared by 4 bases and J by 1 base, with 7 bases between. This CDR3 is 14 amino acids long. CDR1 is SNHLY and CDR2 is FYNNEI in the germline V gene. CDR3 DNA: TGTGCCAGCAGTGTCGTAAAGAACACCGGGGAGCTGTTTTTT. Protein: CASSVVKNTGELFF.

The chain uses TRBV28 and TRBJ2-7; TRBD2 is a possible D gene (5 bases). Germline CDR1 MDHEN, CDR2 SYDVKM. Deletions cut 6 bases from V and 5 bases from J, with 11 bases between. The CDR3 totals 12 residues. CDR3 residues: CASSLGVNEQYF. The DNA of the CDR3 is TGTGCCAGCAGCCTCGGGGTGAACGAGCAGTACTTC.

CDR3 DNA: TGTGCCAGCAATCCCACTAGCGGAGGCTACAATGAGCAGTTCTTC. This gives the protein CASNPTSGGYNEQFF. This chain uses TRBV28 with TRBJ2-1; 8 nucleotides line up with TRBD2. CDR1 is MDHEN and CDR2 is SYDVKM in the germline V gene. The CDR3 has 15 amino acids. V lost 7 bases, J lost 3 bases, and 8 bases stayed unmatched.

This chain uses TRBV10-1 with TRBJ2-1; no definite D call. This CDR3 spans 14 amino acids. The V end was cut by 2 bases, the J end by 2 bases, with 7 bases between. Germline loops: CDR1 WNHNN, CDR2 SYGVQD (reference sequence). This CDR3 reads CASSEAAAYNEQFF. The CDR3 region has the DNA TGCGCCAGCAGTGAGGCGGCAGCCTACAATGAGCAGTTCTTC.

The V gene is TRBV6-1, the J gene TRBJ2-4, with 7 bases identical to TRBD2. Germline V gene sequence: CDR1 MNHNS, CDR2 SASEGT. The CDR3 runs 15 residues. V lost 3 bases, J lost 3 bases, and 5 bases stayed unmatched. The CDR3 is CASSEGGRFKNIQYF. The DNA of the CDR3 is TGTGCCAGCAGTGAGGGGGGGAGATTCAAAAACATTCAGTACTTC.

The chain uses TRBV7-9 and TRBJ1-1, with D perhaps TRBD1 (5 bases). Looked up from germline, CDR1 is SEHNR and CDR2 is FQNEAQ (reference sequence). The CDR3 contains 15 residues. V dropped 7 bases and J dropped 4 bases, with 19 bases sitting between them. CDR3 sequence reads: CASIRGGADLTEAFF. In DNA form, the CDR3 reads TGTGCCAGCATCCGAGGAGGGGCCGACCTCACTGAAGCTTTCTTT.

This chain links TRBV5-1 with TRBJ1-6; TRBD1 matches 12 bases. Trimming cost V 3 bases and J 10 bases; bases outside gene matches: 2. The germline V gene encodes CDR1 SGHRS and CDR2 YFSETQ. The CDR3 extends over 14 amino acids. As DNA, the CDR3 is TGCGCCAGCAGCTGGGACAGGGGGCTCTCACCCCTCCACTTT. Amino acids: CASSWDRGLSPLHF.

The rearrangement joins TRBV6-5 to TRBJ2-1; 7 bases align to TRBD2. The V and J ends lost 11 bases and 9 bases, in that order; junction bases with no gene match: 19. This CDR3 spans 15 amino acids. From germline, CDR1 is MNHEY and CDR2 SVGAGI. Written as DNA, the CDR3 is TGTGCCGGGGGGGGGACCCCCTTGTCCGTGGCTGAGCAGTTCTTC. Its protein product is CAGGGTPLSVAEQFF.